A selection of T cell receptor beta chains follows, all from one sample in a study of cytomegalovirus exposure and HLA in healthy donors. Here immunoSEQ multiplex PCR was the method, and the copy in TCRdb shows in-frame clones only, minus some. Here the sample spans some 80,000 clones, roughly 80% being singletons. Input material: PBMCs. The receptors were sampled from a man aged 45-65 years in good health and CMV-seronegative. CDR3s include the opening cysteine and the closing phenylalanine or tryptophan. D genes are given only for firm matches. The listing skips clone size in some rows; elsewhere it reads once, few, many or a size class.

>TRBV9|NA|TRBD1|TRBJ2-7
CASRFTGDEQYF
TGTGCCAGCAGGTTCACAGGGGACGAGCAGTACTTC
>TRBV9|once|NA|TRBJ2-3
CASSVEAGTDTQYF
TGTGCCAGCAGCGTAGAAGCGGGCACAGATACGCAGTATTTT
>TRBV30|NA|NA|TRBJ1-5
CAWSVLAQGQPQHF
TGTGCCTGGAGTGTCCTGGCTCAGGGGCAGCCCCAGCATTTT
>TRBV7-6|NA|NA|TRBJ2-5
CASSLDGPQGTQYF
TGTGCCAGCAGCTTAGACGGGCCACAGGGGACCCAGTACTTC
>TRBV5-8|NA|NA|TRBJ1-1
CASSVGLGTRFTEAFF
TGTGCCAGCAGCGTAGGGTTGGGGACAAGGTTCACTGAAGCTTTCTTT
>TRBV4-2|NA|TRBD2|TRBJ2-7
CASSQDAGTSGVEQYF
TGTGCCAGCAGCCAAGATGCCGGGACTAGCGGGGTCGAGCAGTACTTC
>TRBV9|NA|NA|TRBJ1-3
CASSVKGGSGNTIYF
TGTGCCAGCAGCGTAAAAGGGGGCTCTGGAAACACCATATATTTT
>TRBV27|NA|NA|TRBJ1-5
CASSPAQGRVQPQHF
TGTGCCAGCAGCCCCGCACAGGGACGGGTACAGCCCCAGCATTTT
>TRBV4-2|NA|NA|TRBJ1-2
CASSQVGALNYGYTF
TGTGCCAGCAGCCAAGTGGGGGCATTAAACTATGGCTACACCTTC
>TRBV29-1|NA|TRBD1|TRBJ2-7
CSVWTGVGQYF
TGCAGCGTTTGGACAGGGGTCGGGCAGTACTTC
>TRBV15|NA|TRBD1|TRBJ1-4
CATSSEGGSSEKLFF
TGTGCCACCAGCAGCGAAGGGGGCTCGTCGGAAAAACTGTTTTTT
>TRBV7-9|NA|TRBD2|TRBJ2-3
CASSQFASGEYTDTQYF
TGTGCCAGCAGCCAATTTGCTAGCGGGGAATACACAGATACGCAGTATTTT
>TRBV25-1|NA|TRBD1|TRBJ2-1
CASSDLRDRGNEQFF
TGTGCCAGCAGTGACCTCCGGGACAGGGGGAATGAGCAGTTCTTC
>TRBV5-4|NA|TRBD1|TRBJ2-5
CASSREGGPQETQYF
TGTGCCAGCAGCCGGGAAGGGGGCCCCCAAGAGACCCAGTACTTC
>TRBV9|NA|NA|TRBJ2-1
CASSVDNSYNEQFF
TGTGCCAGCAGCGTAGACAACAGCTACAATGAGCAGTTCTTC
>TRBV19|NA|NA|TRBJ1-3
CASSLPGNTIYF
TGTGCCAGTAGCCTCCCTGGAAACACCATATATTTT
>TRBV6-1|few|NA|TRBJ1-5
CASRGVNQPQHF
TGTGCCAGCCGCGGGGTGAATCAGCCCCAGCATTTT
>TRBV27|NA|NA|TRBJ1-1
CASSHRVNTEAFF
TGTGCCAGCAGCCACAGGGTGAACACTGAAGCTTTCTTT
>TRBV10-3|NA|TRBD2|TRBJ2-3
CAISPIAGGADTQYF
TGTGCCATCAGTCCCATAGCGGGGGGGGCAGATACGCAGTATTTT
>TRBV5-6|NA|TRBD1|TRBJ1-2
CASRDRQGRGIYGYTF
TGTGCCAGCAGGGACCGACAGGGGAGAGGAATCTATGGCTACACCTTC
>TRBV10-3|once|TRBD2|TRBJ2-7
CAIGPEREEQYF
TGTGCCATCGGGCCAGAGCGGGAGGAGCAGTACTTC
>TRBV10-3|NA|NA|TRBJ2-7
CAISEKGEEYEQYF
TGTGCCATCAGTGAAAAGGGAGAGGAGTACGAGCAGTACTTC
>TRBV30|few|TRBD1|TRBJ2-7
CAWSSGQGRSYEQYF
TGTGCCTGGTCTTCAGGACAGGGTCGGTCCTACGAGCAGTACTTC
>TRBV4-3|NA|NA|TRBJ1-2
CASSQDRHRRDGYTF
TGCGCCAGCAGCCAAGATCGACACCGGAGGGATGGCTACACCTTC
>TRBV5-8|few|NA|TRBJ2-3
CASSLGGGSDTQYF
TGTGCCAGCAGCTTAGGTGGGGGGTCAGATACGCAGTATTTT
>TRBV7-2|NA|NA|TRBJ2-3
CASSLPLGGTQYF
TGTGCCAGCAGCTTGCCGTTGGGGGGTACGCAGTATTTT
>TRBV5-1|once|TRBD1|TRBJ2-3
CASSLGTGGSTDTQYF
TGCGCCAGCAGCTTGGGGACAGGGGGCAGCACAGATACGCAGTATTTT
>TRBV28|NA|NA|TRBJ1-1
CATHTGTEAFF
TGTGCCACCCACACAGGGACAGAAGCTTTCTTT
>TRBV6-1|NA|NA|TRBJ1-3
CASSAGRATGTGNTIYF
TGTGCCAGCAGTGCCGGGAGGGCTACAGGTACTGGAAACACCATATATTTT
>TRBV7-2|NA|TRBD1|TRBJ1-2
CASSLGQGMSGYTF
TGTGCCAGCAGCTTAGGACAGGGGATGAGTGGCTACACCTTC